The clone carrying this T cell receptor (beta chain) was recorded at least ten times. Its antigen is currently unknown. The germline V gene encodes CDR1 SGHTA and CDR2 FQGNSA. The CDR3 covers 16 residues. J was trimmed by 1 base and V by 4 bases; bases with no gene match: 7. This entry is derived from a study of T cell repertoires in cytomegalovirus infection. Study summary: An indication of both CMV infection and matching HLA type came from public TCR beta signatures.

TCRdb ran MiXCR on the reads and lists one entry per CDR3 protein. This table holds 110,000 or so distinct CDR3 sequences, about 30% found once. Study outcomes and limitations: Carriers of CMV plus the relevant HLA were identified by cumulative public TCR beta family frequency.

The receptor was derived from a human donor in good health (CMV status not recorded). Some clones in this sample may be carry-over from other donors' samples. The source was CD8+ T cells from cultured PBMCs, collected from culture after CMV antigen stimulation. V is TRBV7-2 and J is TRBJ2-1, with 7 bases matching TRBD2. The DNA for the CDR3 is TGTGCCAGCAGCTCGTCAAAGCGGGGTTCCTACAATGAGCAGTTCTTC. It encodes CASSSSKRGSYNEQFF. The entire variable domain, with the rest obtained from reference TRBV7-2 and TRBJ2-1, is as follows: GAGVSQSPSNKVTEKGKDVELRCDPISGHTALYWYRQSLGQGLEFLIYFQGNSAPDKSGLPSDRFSAERTGGSVSTLTIQRTQQEDSAVYLCASSSSKRGSYNEQFFGPGTRLTVL.